This TCR beta chain was profiled in a study of T cell changes during pregnancy in multiple sclerosis (dated by TCRdb to between 2018 and 2021). General notes on the study: In women with multiple sclerosis, the researchers looked at how the T cell repertoire shifted as pregnancy progressed.

To prepare the library, the immunoSEQ multiplex PCR assay was applied. The table was pulled from immuneACCESS by TCRdb, which kept in-frame rearrangements only. Such tables lose some clones; where checked, under half of the loss comes from unresolved V genes, and the rest has no known cause. This sample has roughly 27,000 clones in its table, and approximately 87% of those were observed once. The top ten clonotypes cover approximately 8.3% of the sample. A word on this clone: Its specific antigen is unknown. Nothing much larger sits one base from this clone, and base qualities are not available.

A distance of 7 bases separates the germline ends of V and J, which lose 4 bases and 0 bases respectively. The germline V gene (reference sequence) gives CDR1 as SEHNR and CDR2 as FQNEAQ. The CDR3 runs 13 residues from the cysteine to the phenylalanine. Solely the CDR3 DNA is kept, with 39 bases framed from the first base. Here the chain combines TRBV7-9 and TRBJ2-7; confidence is insufficient to name the D gene. The sample in question was CD8+ T cells from peripheral blood mononuclear cells, obtained after pregnancy. This TCR came from a female donor with multiple sclerosis, enrolled in a pregnancy study. The sequenced DNA is TGTGCCAGCAGCTCGTCGGGCTCCTACGAGCAGTACTTC. Translation gives CASSSSGSYEQYF.